Listed below are T cell receptor beta chains from one sample, sequenced in a study of Ad26.COV2.S vaccination and SARS-CoV-2 variants. The data were produced by immunoSEQ multiplex PCR, yet TCRdb's version contains in-frame clones alone and is incomplete. The sample lists more than 300,000 clones, approximately 86% occurring once. The input for sequencing was peripheral blood, taken in a trial of Ad26.COV2.S vaccine versus placebo. These receptors all stem from a person aged 18 to 59 who received the Ad26.COV2.S COVID-19 vaccine or a placebo. Each CDR3 is given with its conserved first and last residue. The D gene is left open where the match is weak. The size of a clone is reported for some rows only, either as once, few or many, or as a class for expanded clones.

TRBD2	TRBV4-2	TRBJ2-7	.	TGTGCCAGCAGCCAAGAGGTAGCGGGCCCCACCTACGAGCAGTACTTC	CASSQEVAGPTYEQYF
.	TRBV30	TRBJ1-2	.	TGTGCCTGGAGGGAGAAAGGGATGGGCTACACCTTC	CAWREKGMGYTF
.	TRBV11-2	TRBJ2-5	.	TGTGCCAGCAGTTCATCCCCCGGATTAGAGACCCAGTACTTC	CASSSSPGLETQYF
.	TRBV18	TRBJ1-1	.	TGTGCCAGCTCACCGGCCACTATGAACACTGAAGCTTTCTTT	CASSPATMNTEAFF
TRBD2	TRBV6-5	TRBJ2-1	once	TGTGCCAGCAGTTACGAGTGGGGAGGGGACAATGAGCAGTTCTTC	CASSYEWGGDNEQFF
.	TRBV15	TRBJ2-4	.	TGTGCCACCAGCAGAGATTGGGCAAGCTCAACCAAAAACATTCAGTACTTC	CATSRDWASSTKNIQYF
.	TRBV30	TRBJ1-5	few	TGTGCCTGGAGTGTAGGGCAGGGAGGCAATCAGCCCCAGCATTTT	CAWSVGQGGNQPQHF
.	TRBV23-1	TRBJ1-3	.	TGCGCCAGCAGTAAGGAACCGAGGGTCTCTGGAAACACCATATATTTT	CASSKEPRVSGNTIYF
TRBD1	TRBV4-1	TRBJ1-2	few	TGCGCCAGCAGCCACGAAGGACAGGGGAAGGATGGCTACACCTTC	CASSHEGQGKDGYTF
TRBD2	TRBV9	TRBJ2-1	.	TGTGCCAGCAGCCCCCGGGGGGGGGACTCTGAGCAGTTCTTC	CASSPRGGDSEQFF
TRBD1	TRBV4-3	TRBJ2-3	.	TGCGCCAGCAGCCAAGAGGGGCAGGGGGCGGTTGATACGCAGTATTTT	CASSQEGQGAVDTQYF
TRBD1	TRBV30	TRBJ2-2	.	TGTGCCTGGAATCCGGGACAGGGCTTAAACACCGGGGAGCTGTTTTTT	CAWNPGQGLNTGELFF
.	TRBV30	TRBJ2-7	.	TGTGCCTGGAGCCGGGACAACTCCTACGAGCAGTACTTC	CAWSRDNSYEQYF
.	TRBV18	TRBJ2-5	.	TGTGCCAGCTCACAGGCAGTTCAAGAGACCCAGTACTTC	CASSQAVQETQYF
TRBD1	TRBV5-6	TRBJ2-3	.	TGTGCCAGCAGCTGGGGGACAGGGAGAAGCACAGATACGCAGTATTTT	CASSWGTGRSTDTQYF
.	TRBV2	TRBJ2-2	.	TGTGCCAGCAGCGGCAGTCAGAACACCGGGGAGCTGTTTTTT	CASSGSQNTGELFF
TRBD1	TRBV4-2	TRBJ2-7	.	TGTGCCAGCAGCCCTTCGACAGGGATCTCCTACGAGCAGTACTTC	CASSPSTGISYEQYF
.	TRBV5-8	TRBJ2-1	few	TGTGCCAGCAGCATGGCCATTGGAGCCTACAATGAGCAGTTCTTC	CASSMAIGAYNEQFF
TRBD1	TRBV5-6	TRBJ2-7	once	TGTGCCAGCAGCCCGACCGGCGGGACAGGGTACTACGAGCAGTACTTC	CASSPTGGTGYYEQYF
.	TRBV29-1	TRBJ1-1	.	TGCAGCGTTGTGAGGGGGGCACCTGAAGCTTTCTTT	CSVVRGAPEAFF